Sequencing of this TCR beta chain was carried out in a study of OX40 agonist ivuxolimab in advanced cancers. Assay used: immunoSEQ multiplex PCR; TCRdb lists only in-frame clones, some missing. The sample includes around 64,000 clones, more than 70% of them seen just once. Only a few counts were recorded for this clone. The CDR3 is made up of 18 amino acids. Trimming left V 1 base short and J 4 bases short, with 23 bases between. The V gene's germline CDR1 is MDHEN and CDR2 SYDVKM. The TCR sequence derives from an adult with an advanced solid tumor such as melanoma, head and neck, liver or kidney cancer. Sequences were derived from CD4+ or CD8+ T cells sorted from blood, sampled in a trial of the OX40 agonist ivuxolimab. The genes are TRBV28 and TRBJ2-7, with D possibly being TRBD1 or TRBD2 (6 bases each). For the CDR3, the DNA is TGTGCCAGCAGTTTATCAGTGATTGAGGCAGGAGGGGGGTACGAGCAGTACTTC. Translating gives CASSLSVIEAGGGYEQYF.